This entry features one T cell receptor (beta chain) sequence. Its antigen is unidentified. These data are taken from a study of PD-1 blockade in classical Hodgkin lymphoma. Regarding time point: cycle 4 day 1 (C4D1), after about 6 weeks of nivolumab. No patient escaped relapse after autologous stem cell transplantation, and brentuximab vedotin exposure varied. The study's findings and limits: Whereas CD4+ TCR diversity had risen significantly by C4D1, CD8+ TCR diversity had not. Patients starting nivolumab less than 1 year after ASCT had lower diversity and were excluded from later analyses.

Sequencing was performed with immunoSEQ multiplex PCR; in TCRdb, only in-frame clones are kept and a portion is missing. Of tens of thousands of clones in the sample, 88% were seen once. The germline V gene encodes CDR1 SGHAT and CDR2 FQNNGV. The CDR3 consists of 14 residues. The V end lost 6 bases, the J end lost 6 bases, and 15 bases lay between the germline ends. The clonotype originates from a human donor with classical Hodgkin lymphoma. Sequencing used peripheral blood mononuclear cells (PBMCs), obtained before the fourth cycle of nivolumab. The rearrangement uses TRBV11-2 and TRBJ1-5, with a possible D match to TRBD1 (6 bases). CDR3 amino acids: CASSPRGAAQPQHF. CDR3 DNA: TGTGCCAGCAGTCCCCGGGGGGCGGCTCAGCCCCAGCATTTT. The whole variable domain, remainder taken from reference TRBV11-2 and TRBJ1-5, is EAGVAQSPRYKIIEKRQSVAFWCNPISGHATLYWYQQILGQGPKLLIQFQNNGVVDDSQLPKDRFSAERLKGVDSTLKIQPAKLEDSAVYLCASSPRGAAQPQHFGDGTRLSIL.